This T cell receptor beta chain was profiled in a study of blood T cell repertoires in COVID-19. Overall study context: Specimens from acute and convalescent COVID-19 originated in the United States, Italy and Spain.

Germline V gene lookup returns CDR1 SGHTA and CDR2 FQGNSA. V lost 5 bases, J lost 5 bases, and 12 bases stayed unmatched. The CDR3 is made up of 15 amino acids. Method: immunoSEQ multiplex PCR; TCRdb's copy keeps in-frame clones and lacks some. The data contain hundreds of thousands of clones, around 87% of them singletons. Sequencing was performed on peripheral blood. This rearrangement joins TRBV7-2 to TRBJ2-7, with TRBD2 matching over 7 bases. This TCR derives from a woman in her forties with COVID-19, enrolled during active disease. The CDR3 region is CASSHTGLDPDEQYF. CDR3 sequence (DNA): TGTGCCAGCAGCCATACCGGACTAGATCCCGACGAGCAGTACTTC.